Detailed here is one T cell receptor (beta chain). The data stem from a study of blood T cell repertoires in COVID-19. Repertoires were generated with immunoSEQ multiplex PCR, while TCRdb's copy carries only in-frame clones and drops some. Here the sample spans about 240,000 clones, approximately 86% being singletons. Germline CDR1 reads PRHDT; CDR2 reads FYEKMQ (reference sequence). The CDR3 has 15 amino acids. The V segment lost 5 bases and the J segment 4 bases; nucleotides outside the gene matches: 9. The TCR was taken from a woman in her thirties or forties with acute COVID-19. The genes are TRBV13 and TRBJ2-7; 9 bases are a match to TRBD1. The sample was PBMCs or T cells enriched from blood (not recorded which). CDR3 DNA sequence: TGTGCCAGCAGCGGATCACAGGGGGCGCATTACGAGCAGTACTTC. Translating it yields CASSGSQGAHYEQYF.